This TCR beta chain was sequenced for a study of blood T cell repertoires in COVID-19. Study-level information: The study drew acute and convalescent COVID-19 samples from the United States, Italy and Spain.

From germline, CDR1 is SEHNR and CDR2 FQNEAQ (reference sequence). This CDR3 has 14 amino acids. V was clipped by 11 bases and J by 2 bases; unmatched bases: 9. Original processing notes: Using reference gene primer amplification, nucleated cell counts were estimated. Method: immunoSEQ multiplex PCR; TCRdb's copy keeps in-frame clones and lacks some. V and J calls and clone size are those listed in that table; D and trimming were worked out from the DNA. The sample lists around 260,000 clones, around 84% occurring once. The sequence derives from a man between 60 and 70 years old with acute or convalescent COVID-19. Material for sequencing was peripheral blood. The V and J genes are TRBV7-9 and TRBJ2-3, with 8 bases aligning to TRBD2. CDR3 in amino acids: CAETSDSPTDTQYF. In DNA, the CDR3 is TGTGCCGAGACTAGCGACTCGCCCACAGATACGCAGTATTTT.